This T cell receptor beta chain is from a study of PD-1 blockade in classical Hodgkin lymphoma. General study findings and limits: Baseline TCR diversity was reportedly lower in newly diagnosed patients than healthy donors. Causes of the repertoire differences remain undefined, possibly disease activity or prior therapy.

Time point given: newly diagnosed, previously untreated cHL patient sample. CD4+ T cells were purified from thawed PBMCs by magnetic negative selection. Untreated, newly diagnosed classical Hodgkin lymphoma PBMCs were comparators. On this clone: The antigen is not known.

Sequenced by immunoSEQ multiplex PCR; TCRdb stores in-frame clones only, minus some. This sample has 30,000 to 40,000 clones; 75% to 90% occur once, and the top ten carry around 0.21%. The V gene lost 5 bases and the J gene lost 4 bases, with 19 bases spanning the gap. CDR1 SGHTA and CDR2 FQGNSA come from the germline V gene. The CDR3 has 16 amino acids. The specimen sequenced was CD4+ T cells from blood. The V call is TRBV7-2, the J call TRBJ2-3; D is uncertain. This sequence was found in a human donor with classical Hodgkin lymphoma. The CDR3 nucleotides read TGTGCCAGCAGCCCGCCCGTTCCCCTCTGGCCAGATACGCAGTATTTT. It translates to CASSPPVPLWPDTQYF.